The text below deals with one T cell receptor beta chain. This CDR3 contains 12 residues. Trimming shortened V by 3 bases and J by 6 bases, and 10 bases separated the two germline ends. The germline gives CDR1 SGHDT, CDR2 YYEEEE. Clones were read by immunoSEQ multiplex PCR, and TCRdb kept only the in-frame ones, dropping some. In the table there are 50,000 to 65,000 clones, about 94% of which are singletons. This entry belongs to a study of T cell changes during pregnancy in multiple sclerosis. The input for sequencing was CD8+ T cells from peripheral blood mononuclear cells, taken in the second trimester of pregnancy. The chain links TRBV5-6 to TRBJ2-7; perhaps TRBD1 as D (6 bases). The TCR originated in a female donor with multiple sclerosis, enrolled in a pregnancy study. The CDR3 reads CASSSGQREQYF. The DNA for the CDR3 is TGTGCCAGCAGCTCGGGACAACGCGAGCAGTACTTC.